This T cell receptor beta chain was recovered during a study of cytomegalovirus exposure and HLA in healthy donors. Researchers ran the PCR with 60 Vbeta and 13 Jbeta primers. Method: immunoSEQ multiplex PCR; TCRdb's copy keeps in-frame clones and lacks some. The data hold approximately 100,000 clones, with approximately 70% observed a single time. J lost 5 bases, V lost 7 bases, and 10 bases had no gene match. Germline loops: CDR1 SNHLY, CDR2 FYNNEI. The CDR3 runs to 14 residues. Study results and limitations: Researchers counted 164 TCR beta chains as cytomegalovirus-associated.

Turning to this clone: Its antigen is unknown.

The sample consisted of PBMCs. The sequence was obtained from a boy between 5 and 17 years old in good health and CMV-seronegative. The V gene is TRBV2, the J gene TRBJ2-7, with 8 positions matching TRBD2. The CDR3 here is CASKISGGPDEQYF. The CDR3 DNA reads as TGTGCCAGCAAAATTTCGGGAGGGCCAGACGAGCAGTACTTC.